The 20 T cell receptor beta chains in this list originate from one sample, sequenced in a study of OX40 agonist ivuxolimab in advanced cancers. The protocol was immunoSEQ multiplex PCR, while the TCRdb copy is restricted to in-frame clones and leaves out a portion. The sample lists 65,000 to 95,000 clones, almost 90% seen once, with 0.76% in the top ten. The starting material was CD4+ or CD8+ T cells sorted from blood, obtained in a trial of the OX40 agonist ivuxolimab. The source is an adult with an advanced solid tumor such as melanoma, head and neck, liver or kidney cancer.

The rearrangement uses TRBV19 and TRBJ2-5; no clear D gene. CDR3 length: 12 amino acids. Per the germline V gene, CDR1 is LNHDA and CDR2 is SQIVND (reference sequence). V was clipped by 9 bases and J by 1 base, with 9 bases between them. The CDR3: CASGRPQETQYF. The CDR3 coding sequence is TGTGCCAGCGGACGACCCCAAGAGACCCAGTACTTC.

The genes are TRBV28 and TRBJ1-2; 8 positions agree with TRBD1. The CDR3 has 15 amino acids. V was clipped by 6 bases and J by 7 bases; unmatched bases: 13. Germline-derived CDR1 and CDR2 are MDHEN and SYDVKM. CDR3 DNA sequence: TGTGCCAGCAGACGGCAGGGGGCGCTACAGGTTGGCTACACCTTC. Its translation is CASRRQGALQVGYTF.

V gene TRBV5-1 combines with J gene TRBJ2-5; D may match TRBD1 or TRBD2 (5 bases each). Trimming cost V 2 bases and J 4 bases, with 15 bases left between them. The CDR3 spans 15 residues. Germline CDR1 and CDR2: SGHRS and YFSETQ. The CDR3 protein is CASSLGDGQRETQYF. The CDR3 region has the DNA TGCGCCAGCAGCTTAGGGGACGGGCAGAGAGAGACCCAGTACTTC.

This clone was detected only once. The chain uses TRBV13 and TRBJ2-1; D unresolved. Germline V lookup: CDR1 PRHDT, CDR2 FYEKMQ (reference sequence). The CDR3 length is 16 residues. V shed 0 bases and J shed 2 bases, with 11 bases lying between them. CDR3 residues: CASSLGPTRAYNEQFF. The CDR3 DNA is TGTGCCAGCAGCTTAGGCCCAACTCGAGCCTACAATGAGCAGTTCTTC.

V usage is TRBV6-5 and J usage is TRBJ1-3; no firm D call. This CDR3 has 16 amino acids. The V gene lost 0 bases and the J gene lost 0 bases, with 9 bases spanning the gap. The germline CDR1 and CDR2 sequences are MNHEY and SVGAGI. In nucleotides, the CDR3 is TGTGCCAGCAGTTACTCGCATGGGTACTCTGGAAACACCATATATTTT. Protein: CASSYSHGYSGNTIYF.

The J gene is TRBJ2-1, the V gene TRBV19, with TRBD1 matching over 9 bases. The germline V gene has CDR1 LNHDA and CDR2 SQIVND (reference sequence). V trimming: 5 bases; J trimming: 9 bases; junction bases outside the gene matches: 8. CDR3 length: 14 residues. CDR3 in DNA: TGTGCCAGTAGTCCCCTGGGGACAGGGCTTGAGCAGTTCTTC. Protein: CASSPLGTGLEQFF. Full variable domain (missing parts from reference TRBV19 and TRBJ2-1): DGGITQSPKYLFRKEGQNVTLSCEQNLNHDAMYWYRQDPGQGLRLIYYSQIVNDFQKGDIAEGYSVSREKKESFPLTVTSAQKNPTAFYLCASSPLGTGLEQFFGPGTRLTVL.

The CDR3 DNA sequence: TGTGCCAGCAGGTGGGGGACAGGGGGCTTCGGGGAGCTGTTTTTT. As protein: CASRWGTGGFGELFF. The rearrangement uses TRBV2 and TRBJ2-2; 12 nucleotides match TRBD1. V lost 6 bases to trimming and J lost 7 bases; unmatched junction nucleotides: 6. Germline V gene lookup returns CDR1 SNHLY and CDR2 FYNNEI. The CDR3 runs to 15 residues.

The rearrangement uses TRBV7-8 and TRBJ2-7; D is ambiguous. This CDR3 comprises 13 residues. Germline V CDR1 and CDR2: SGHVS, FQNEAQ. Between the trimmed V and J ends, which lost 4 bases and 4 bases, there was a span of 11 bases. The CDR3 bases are TGTGCCAGCAGCTACACCCACCAGTACGAGCAGTACTTC. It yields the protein CASSYTHQYEQYF.

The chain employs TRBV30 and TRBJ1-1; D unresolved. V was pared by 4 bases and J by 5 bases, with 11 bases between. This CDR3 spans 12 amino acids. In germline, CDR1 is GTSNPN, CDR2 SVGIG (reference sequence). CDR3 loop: CAWKDAGTEAFF. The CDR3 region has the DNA TGTGCCTGGAAAGATGCTGGGACTGAAGCTTTCTTT. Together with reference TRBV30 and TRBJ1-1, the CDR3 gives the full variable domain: SQTIHQWPATLVQPVGSPLSLECTVEGTSNPNLYWYRQAAGRGLQLLFYSVGIGQISSEVPQNLSASRPQDRQFILSSKKLLLSDSGFYLCAWKDAGTEAFFGQGTRLTVV.

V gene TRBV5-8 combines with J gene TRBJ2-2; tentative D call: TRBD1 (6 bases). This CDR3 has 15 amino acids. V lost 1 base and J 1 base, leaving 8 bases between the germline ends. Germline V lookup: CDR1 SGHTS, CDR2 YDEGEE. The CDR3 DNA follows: TGTGCCAGCAGCTTGTTAGGGGGGAACACCGGGGAGCTGTTTTTT. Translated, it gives CASSLLGGNTGELFF. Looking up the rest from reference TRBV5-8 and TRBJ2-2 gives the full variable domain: EAGVTQSPTHLIKTRGQQATLRCSPISGHTSVYWYQQALGLGLQFLLWYDEGEERNRGNFPPRFSGRQFPNYSSELNVNALELEDSALYLCASSLLGGNTGELFFGEGSRLTVL.

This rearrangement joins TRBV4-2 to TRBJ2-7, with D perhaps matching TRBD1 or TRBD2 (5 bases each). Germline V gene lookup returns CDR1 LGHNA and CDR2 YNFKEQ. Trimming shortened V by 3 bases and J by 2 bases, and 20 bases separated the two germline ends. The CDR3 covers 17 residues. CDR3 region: CASSQNIPGPTTYEQYF. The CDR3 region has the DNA TGTGCCAGCAGCCAGAATATACCGGGACCGACCACCTACGAGCAGTACTTC.

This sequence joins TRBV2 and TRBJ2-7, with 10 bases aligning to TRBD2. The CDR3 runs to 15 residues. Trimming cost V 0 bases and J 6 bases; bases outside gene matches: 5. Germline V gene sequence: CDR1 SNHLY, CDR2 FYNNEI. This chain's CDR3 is CASSEALAGVGEQYF. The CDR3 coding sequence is TGTGCCAGCAGTGAAGCCCTAGCGGGAGTAGGCGAGCAGTACTTC.

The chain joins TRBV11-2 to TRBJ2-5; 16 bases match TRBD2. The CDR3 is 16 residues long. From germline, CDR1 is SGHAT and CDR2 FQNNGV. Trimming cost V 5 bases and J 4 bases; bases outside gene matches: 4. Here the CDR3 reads CASSRGLAGGGETQYF. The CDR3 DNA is TGTGCCAGCAGCCGGGGACTAGCGGGAGGGGGAGAGACCCAGTACTTC.

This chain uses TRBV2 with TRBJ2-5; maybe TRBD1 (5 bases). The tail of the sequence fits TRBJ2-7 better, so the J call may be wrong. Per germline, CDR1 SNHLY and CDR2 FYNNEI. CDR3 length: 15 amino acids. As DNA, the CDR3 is TGTGCCAGCAGCCTCAATCGACAGTTCTATTACGAGCAGTACTTC. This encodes CASSLNRQFYYEQYF.

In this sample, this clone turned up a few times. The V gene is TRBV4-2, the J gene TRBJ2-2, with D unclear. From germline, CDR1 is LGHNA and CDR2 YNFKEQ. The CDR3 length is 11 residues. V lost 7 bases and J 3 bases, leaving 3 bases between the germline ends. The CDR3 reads CASKDTGELFF. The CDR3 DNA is TGTGCCAGCAAGGACACCGGGGAGCTGTTTTTT.

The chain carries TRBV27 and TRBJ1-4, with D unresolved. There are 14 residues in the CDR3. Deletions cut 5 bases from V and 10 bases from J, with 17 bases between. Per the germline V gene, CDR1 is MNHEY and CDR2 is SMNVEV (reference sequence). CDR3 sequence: CASSRMGESGKLFF. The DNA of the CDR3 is TGTGCCAGCAGTAGGATGGGAGAAAGCGGAAAACTGTTTTTT. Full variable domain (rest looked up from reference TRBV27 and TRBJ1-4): EAQVTQNPRYLITVTGKKLTVTCSQNMNHEYMSWYRQDPGLGLRQIYYSMNVEVTDKGDVPEGYKVSRKEKRNFPLILESPSPNQTSLYFCASSRMGESGKLFFGSGTQLSVL.

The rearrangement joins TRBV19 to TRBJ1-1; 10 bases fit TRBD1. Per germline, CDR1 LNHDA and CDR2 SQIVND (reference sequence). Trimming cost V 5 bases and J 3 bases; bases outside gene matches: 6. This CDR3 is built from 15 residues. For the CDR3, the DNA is TGTGCCAGTAGTCTCGACAGGGGGCTGGACACTGAAGCTTTCTTT. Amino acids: CASSLDRGLDTEAFF.

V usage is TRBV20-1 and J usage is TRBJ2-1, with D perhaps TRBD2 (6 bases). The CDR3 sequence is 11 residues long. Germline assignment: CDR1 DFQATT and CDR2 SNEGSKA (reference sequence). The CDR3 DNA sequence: TGCAGAGCCGCCGGGTTGGAGGGAGAATTCTTC. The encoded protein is CRAAGLEGEFF.

The DNA for the CDR3 is TGTGCCAGCAGTTTATTAGGGGAAGGAGGCGGTCAGCCCCAGCATTTT. Translation gives CASSLLGEGGGQPQHF. This sequence joins TRBV28 and TRBJ1-5, with a possible D match to TRBD1 (5 bases). Per the germline V gene, CDR1 is MDHEN and CDR2 is SYDVKM. Trimming left V 1 base short and J 6 bases short, with 16 bases between. The CDR3 runs 16 residues.

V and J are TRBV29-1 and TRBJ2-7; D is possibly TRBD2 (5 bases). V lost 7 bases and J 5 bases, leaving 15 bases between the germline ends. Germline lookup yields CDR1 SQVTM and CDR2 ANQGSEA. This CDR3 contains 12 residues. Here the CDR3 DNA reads TGCAGCGCCCGGGCGGGTCCCCACGAGCAGTACTTC. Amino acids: CSARAGPHEQYF.